This paragraph covers one T cell receptor beta chain sequence. This clone has just a few counts. Its antigen is still unknown. Per-base qualities were not stored, and no clone one base away is much larger. Library preparation was by the immunoSEQ multiplex PCR assay. A mixture of 60 forward primers for TCR Vbeta segments and 13 reverse primers for TCR Jbeta segments was used in the multiplex PCR. A multiplex PCR assay on genomic DNA amplified the CDR3 region of rearranged TCR beta genes. The amplified TCR beta libraries were sequenced on the Illumina HiSeq System as 87-base-pair reads. The study's own analysis went as follows. In a later analysis, about 80 million unique TCR beta chains were counted across the 650 to 700 repertoires, and approximately 11 million of these chains were shared by at least two donors. Raw reads were error-corrected and collapsed into unique sequences by a nearest-neighbor algorithm in which closely related sequences were merged to remove PCR and sequencing errors. To assign V, D and J gene segments, CDR3 sequences were aligned to IMGT reference sequences. For a sequence to be retained, at least a six-nucleotide match to both a V gene segment and a J gene segment was required. Rearrangements were classified as productive when the CDR3 lacked stop codons and remained in frame with V and J, and all other rearrangements were classified as non-productive. CDR3 was defined by IMGT convention, running from the second conserved V-encoded cysteine to the conserved J-encoded phenylalanine. The earlier analysis of about 610 of the donors excluded any sequence lacking an unambiguous match to a single V gene segment. An earlier analysis of about 600 of the donors called V segments functional above 56.7% productive rearrangements and segregating when the between-donor standard deviation exceeded 5%. A statistical classification framework was built to diagnose cytomegalovirus status from the catalog of TCR beta chain sequences. In a later analysis, V and J genes were assigned by comparing TCR nucleotide sequences against IMGT/GENE-DB human TR gene sequences. A later analysis assigned CDR3 sequences and most-parsimonious VDJ recombination scenarios with the TCRdist pipeline. In a later analysis, every TCR beta chain was defined by the combination of its CDR3 amino acid sequence and its V-gene family, and reads without a unique V-gene family were dropped. To address suspected cross-contamination and a sequencing artifact, a later analysis removed roughly 640 highly shared, low-generation-probability nucleotide sequences. In a later analysis, a clonal expansion index was calculated for each public chain from normalized within-repertoire ranks of inferred template counts. In a later analysis, generation probabilities were computed with a VDJ recombination model fitted to out-of-frame rearrangements, and the resulting probabilities were checked against IGoR. In a later analysis, hypergeometric tests were used to score TCR-TCR, TCR-HLA and TCR-CMV co-occurrence, with a repertoire-size bias correction applied to TCR pairs. To estimate false discovery rates, a later analysis permuted the HLA or CMV assignments 20 times. In a later analysis, co-occurring TCRs were grouped using DBSCAN, with TCRdist sequence similarity added in when clustering inside HLA-allele-positive subsets. Co-occurrence clustering excluded repertoires with fewer than 30,000 or more than 120,000 public chains, plus five with anomalous nucleotide sharing. TCRdb holds this immuneACCESS table with in-frame rearrangements only. Some clones are missing; in checked studies, unresolved V genes explain under half, and the rest has no known cause. The V and J calls and clone size come from that table; D and trimming were worked out from the DNA. This sample is represented by 200,000 or so clones; roughly 87% of them were singletons. The ten largest clones take up less than 0.3% of the sample.

The CDR3 sequence holds 15 residues, the cysteine and phenylalanine included. Only CDR3 DNA remains: 45 bases, in frame from the first base. The germline V gene (reference sequence) yields MNHNY for CDR1 and SVGAGI for CDR2. The germline V and J ends show losses of 7 bases and 3 bases respectively, and no gene match explains 7 bases of the junction. The cohort consisted of some 730 healthy bone marrow donors. All cohort members were sampled while nominally healthy, although unrecorded immune exposures were likely present. The donor was CMV seronegative and belonged to the group of 352 seronegative cohort members. Every donor gave a peripheral blood sample, and the peripheral blood mononuclear cells from that sample were used for TCR beta sequencing. The Qiagen DNeasy Blood Extraction Kit was used to extract genomic DNA from the blood cell samples. This entry is derived from a study of cytomegalovirus exposure and HLA in healthy donors (dated by TCRdb to 2015 to 2018). For the wider study: In an earlier analysis of 587 of the donors, 276 Gb of sequence data and roughly 100 million unique TCR beta sequences from 150 million to 200 million T cells were reported. About 280 gigabases of sequencing data and approximately 91 million unique TCR sequences made up an early release that covered several hundred HLA-typed donors. Of the roughly 390 genotyped donors, 65% to 90% fell in the genetic ancestry cluster associated with self-reported Caucasian donors. The aim of the study was to test whether cataloging public T cell receptors could identify signatures of past pathogen exposure. The T cell repertoires of 550 to 850 subjects were profiled by immunosequencing and related to cytomegalovirus serostatus. A separate validation cohort of roughly 110 different subjects was used in addition to the 666-subject first cohort. The study combined high-throughput TCR immunosequencing, statistical association of individual TCRs with disease status, and machine learning to predict cytomegalovirus infection status. In a later analysis, previously published TCR beta repertoires from about 670 donors were re-analyzed and high-resolution HLA genotyping was added so that TCR occurrence patterns could be studied. Rather than using new phenotypic data, the later analysis identified candidate immune exposures from TCR beta sequences and from how often those sequences occurred across donors. An earlier analysis of 587 of the donors applied high-throughput TCR beta sequencing to assess whether each TCR beta V gene segment acted as functional or pseudogenic. Donor age, sex, ethnicity and CMV serostatus were compiled together with the repertoire data. In a later genetic analysis, genome-wide SNP genotypes for about three fifths of the roughly 670 donors were used, and that subset was treated as a discovery cohort. Every repertoire in the discovery cohort had been generated on one and the same sequencing platform. Both class I and class II loci were covered by HLA typing, at four-digit resolution. The number of typed donors differed by locus: about 620-630 for A, B, C, DRB1 and DQB1; approximately 520 for DQA1; 606 for DPA1; and around 470 for DPB1. Four to six DR-DQ haplotypes were handled as single units for association and clustering, since linkage in the cohort was strong. On average, 235,054 unique TCR beta nucleotide sequences were sequenced per donor among some 420 genotyped donors of the cohort, with 15% to 20% of those sequences being non-productive.

Results the study describes overall, beyond this receptor: A later analysis found that HLA-associated TCR beta chains were more clonally expanded and had lower generation probabilities than equally common non-associated chains. Because counts were too low, about 17 rarely observed V segments, including chromosome 9 orphons, were excluded from the earlier analysis of fewer than 650 of the donors. Sequencing depth was assumed to be roughly uniform across donors in the presence/absence analyses, though that assumption may not hold. A group of highly shared sequence variants was considered likely to be a technical artifact of the sequencing pipeline. Some IMGT-functional V segments, including TRBV6-2 and TRBV6-3, could not be distinguished by the 87-base-pair reads and were therefore excluded. In a later analysis, TCR association rates were found to vary across HLA loci, with the most associated TCRs seen for DRB1 alleles and the fewest for HLA-C alleles. Most CMV-associated TCR beta chains appeared to be HLA-restricted in a later analysis, and the HLA associations seemed to be driven largely by CMV exposure. Correlated functional status among segregating V segments might reflect linkage disequilibrium, but an unknown experimental factor could not be ruled out. V-gene and J-gene trimming of TCR beta chains was associated with a missense DCLRE1C variant in a later genetic analysis, and the association was replicated in an independent cohort. In this cohort, only TCR beta chains were sequenced, and detectable features were limited by the absence of alpha or paired-chain data. A few of the identified cytomegalovirus-associated TCR beta chains were confirmed in vitro to be specific for cytomegalovirus antigens. When HLA alleles, especially DR and DQ, strongly co-occurred, attributing TCR associations to individual alleles was difficult. Because some donors lacked HLA typing at each locus, the association tests relied only on the typed subset. Most TCR sequences were observed very rarely across donors, whereas some public TCRs were present in many individuals. In both the original and validation cohorts, the classifier was reported to diagnose cytomegalovirus status with high specificity and sensitivity. Compared with the approximately 720-donor mean, donors in an Asian-associated ancestry cluster had fewer N-insertions in productive TCRs, according to a later genetic analysis. Several of the top co-occurrence clusters appeared to be linked to parvovirus B19, influenza, CMV and Epstein-Barr virus, according to a later analysis. The authors suggested that the approach could potentially be generalized to other disease states and immunological phenotypes. CMV serostatus was the only immune exposure information available for the cohort. At a false discovery rate of 0.05, a later analysis linked roughly 17,000 TCR beta sequences to specific HLA alleles. In the study, some 160 TCR beta chains were listed as associated with cytomegalovirus. A further reported finding was that TCR beta sequences accurately predicted the HLA-A and HLA-B alleles for most subjects in the first cohort. In an earlier analysis of about 550 of the donors, most TCR beta V segments were observed in productive rearrangements about 87% or about 30% of the time, broadly matching IMGT annotations.

Sequencing was performed on PBMCs. The chain is assembled from TRBV6-6 and TRBJ2-1; 9 bases in the junction line up with TRBD1. The sequence was collected from a girl in the first two years of life in good health and CMV-seronegative. Here the CDR3 is given as CASTSQGARYNEQFF. The nucleotide sequence is given as TGTGCCAGCACCTCACAGGGGGCGCGCTACAATGAGCAGTTCTTC.